What follows describes a single TCR beta chain. The data were obtained in a study of cytomegalovirus exposure and HLA in healthy donors. Germline trimming cut 9 bases from V and 0 bases from J; bases unmatched to any gene: 23. This CDR3 has 20 amino acids. From germline, CDR1 is SNHLY and CDR2 FYNNEI. Amplification used 60 Vbeta primers and 13 Jbeta primers. Using immunoSEQ multiplex PCR, the repertoire was profiled, and TCRdb retains in-frame clones only, with some absent. The sample lists about 200,000 clones, about 86% occurring once. The chain combines TRBV2 with TRBJ2-3; 8 nucleotides match TRBD1. This TCR came from a man aged 35-49 years in good health and CMV-seropositive. The specimen was PBMCs. Here the CDR3 DNA reads TGTGCCAGTGGGGTCCGGAGGCCGACAGGGGAAGGTTCTAGCACAGATACGCAGTATTTT. This gives the protein CASGVRRPTGEGSSTDTQYF.